This is a list of T cell receptor beta chains from one sample in a study of T cells in Graves' hyperthyroidism and ophthalmopathy. TCRdb used MiXCR to reprocess the multiplex PCR reads, holding one entry per CDR3 protein. The sample has more than 550,000 distinct CDR3 sequences; around a sixth are singletons. The sequenced material came from blood. These receptors all come from a woman between 50 and 59 years old with Graves' hyperthyroidism that later progressed to Graves' ophthalmopathy. CDR3s include the opening cysteine and the closing phenylalanine or tryptophan. A D gene is named only where the DNA matches it firmly. Clone size is not always given. Where it is, it says once, few, many or a class for expanded clones.

cdr3_aa cdr3_nt cdr3_length clone_size j_call v_call d_call
CASGPGQLLDTQYF TGTGCCAGCGGGCCGGGACAGTTATTAGATACGCAGTATTTT 14 many TRBJ2-3 TRBV2 TRBD1
CASSPPPRTGRAAEAFF TGTGCCAGTAGTCCCCCTCCCCGGACAGGGAGGGCTGCTGAAGCTTTCTTT 17 - TRBJ1-1 TRBV19 TRBD1
CASSLAAGVWFF TGCGCCAGCAGCTTGGCCGCTGGCGTGTGGTTCTTC 12 - TRBJ2-1 TRBV5-1 -
CASSETGNEQFF TGTGCCAGCAGCGAAACAGGCAATGAGCAGTTCTTC 12 few TRBJ2-1 TRBV6-1 -
CSARISLAGLYNEQFF TGCAGTGCTAGAATTAGTCTAGCGGGGCTCTACAATGAGCAGTTCTTC 16 - TRBJ2-1 TRBV20-1 TRBD2
CASRYYNEQFF TGCGCCAGCAGGTACTACAATGAGCAGTTCTTC 11 few TRBJ2-1 TRBV5-1 -
CASRAGTGEETQYF TGCGCCAGCAGAGCCGGGACAGGGGAAGAGACCCAGTACTTC 14 few TRBJ2-5 TRBV5-1 TRBD1
CASSSAGGPNTGELFF TGTGCCAGCAGCTCAGCGGGGGGGCCGAACACCGGGGAGCTGTTTTTT 16 - TRBJ2-2 TRBV7-3 TRBD2
CASSYSGGGNSYEQYF TGTGCCAGCAGTTACTCGGGCGGGGGGAACTCCTACGAGCAGTACTTC 16 many TRBJ2-7 TRBV6-5 TRBD2
CASSHRTSGGTGELFF TGTGCCAGCAGCCACCGGACTAGCGGGGGAACCGGGGAGCTGTTTTTT 16 - TRBJ2-2 TRBV7-9 TRBD2
CASSPDRGGTNEQFF TGTGCCAGCAGTCCCGACAGGGGGGGTACCAATGAGCAGTTCTTC 15 few TRBJ2-1 TRBV6-1 TRBD1
CASSWGGGRRETQYF TGTGCCAGCAGTTGGGGCGGGGGAAGGAGAGAGACCCAGTACTTC 15 few TRBJ2-5 TRBV27 TRBD2
CSARDLSGGGAEYEQYF TGCAGTGCTAGAGACTTGTCTGGCGGGGGGGCGGAATACGAGCAGTACTTC 17 few TRBJ2-7 TRBV20-1 TRBD2
CASSLEQGEAFF TGTGCCAGCAGCTTAGAACAGGGTGAAGCTTTCTTT 12 many TRBJ1-1 TRBV13 -
CASSVTGGEAFF TGCGCCAGCAGCGTGACAGGGGGCGAAGCTTTCTTT 12 many TRBJ1-1 TRBV5-1 TRBD1
CASREAGGPSYEQYF TGTGCCAGCAGAGAAGCGGGGGGGCCCTCCTACGAGCAGTACTTC 15 - TRBJ2-7 TRBV6-1 TRBD2
CASSQSPGQGAMVEKLFF TGCGCCAGCAGCCAGAGCCCGGGACAGGGGGCAATGGTTGAAAAACTGTTTTTT 18 - TRBJ1-4 TRBV4-1 TRBD1
CSVATSSGGYTDTQYF TGCAGCGTAGCCACTTCTAGCGGGGGGTACACAGATACGCAGTATTTT 16 - TRBJ2-3 TRBV29-1 TRBD2
CASANLGGASTDTQYF TGTGCCAGCGCGAACCTCGGGGGGGCTAGCACAGATACGCAGTATTTT 16 - TRBJ2-3 TRBV6-2/TRBV6-3 TRBD2
CASSGGLAAANTGELFF TGCGCCAGCAGCGGGGGACTAGCGGCGGCGAACACCGGGGAGCTGTTTTTT 17 many TRBJ2-2 TRBV5-1 TRBD2
CASSSEANYGYTF TGTGCCAGCAGCTCCGAAGCCAACTATGGCTACACCTTC 13 - TRBJ1-2 TRBV11-2 -
CASSLEAGDSPVSYEQYF TGTGCCAGCAGCTTAGAGGCCGGGGACAGCCCCGTTTCCTACGAGCAGTACTTC 18 many TRBJ2-7 TRBV7-6 TRBD1
CASSRGQGKDSSYNEQFF TGCGCCAGCAGCCGGGGACAGGGTAAAGATAGCTCCTACAATGAGCAGTTCTTC 18 - TRBJ2-1 TRBV4-1 TRBD1
CASSFIVAGEDGELFF TGCGCCAGCAGCTTTATTGTTGCAGGGGAAGACGGGGAGCTGTTTTTT 16 - TRBJ2-2 TRBV5-1 -
CASSVVSGLNEKLFF TGTGCCAGCAGCGTAGTGTCAGGACTTAATGAAAAACTGTTTTTT 15 many TRBJ1-4 TRBV9 -
CASSPRWGADYGYTF TGTGCCAGCAGCCCCCGATGGGGGGCGGACTATGGCTACACCTTC 15 - TRBJ1-2 TRBV7-9 -
CSVEGGTEAFF TGCAGCGTTGAAGGTGGGACTGAAGCTTTCTTT 11 few TRBJ1-1 TRBV29-1 -
CAWGPGQGYQPQHF TGTGCCTGGGGGCCGGGACAGGGCTATCAGCCCCAGCATTTT 14 - TRBJ1-5 TRBV30 TRBD1
CASSLATDRYSDTQYF TGCGCCAGCAGCTTGGCCACGGACAGGTATTCAGATACGCAGTATTTT 16 many TRBJ2-3 TRBV5-1 TRBD1
CSARGQGATDTQYF TGCAGTGCTAGGGGACAGGGGGCGACAGATACGCAGTATTTT 14 many TRBJ2-3 TRBV20-1 TRBD1
CSASSAHQRGTGITDTQYF TGCAGTGCTAGCTCCGCCCATCAGAGGGGAACGGGGATCACAGATACGCAGTATTTT 19 few TRBJ2-3 TRBV20-1 -
CSVEDADRGLSGAFF TGCAGCGTTGAAGACGCAGACAGGGGCTTGAGTGGTGCTTTCTTT 15 few TRBJ1-1 TRBV29-1 TRBD1
CASGLGVRGNQPQHF TGTGCTAGTGGTTTGGGGGTGAGGGGCAATCAGCCCCAGCATTTT 15 many TRBJ1-5 TRBV12-5 -
CASRYQGAEEKLFF TGTGCCAGCAGATATCAGGGGGCAGAGGAAAAACTGTTTTTT 14 - TRBJ1-4 TRBV6-1 TRBD1
CASSVGQGTQPQHF TGTGCCAGCTCAGTGGGGCAGGGCACTCAGCCCCAGCATTTT 14 few TRBJ1-5 TRBV18 -
CASSPIEQEAYEQYF TGTGCCAGCAGCCCCATTGAACAGGAGGCCTACGAGCAGTACTTC 15 few TRBJ2-7 TRBV6-2/TRBV6-3 -
CASSSDRGVQPQHF TGTGCCAGCAGCTCGGACAGGGGAGTACAGCCCCAGCATTTT 14 many TRBJ1-5 TRBV11-2 TRBD1
CASSWGQGTYNEQFF TGTGCCAGCAGCTGGGGACAGGGTACCTACAATGAGCAGTTCTTC 15 many TRBJ2-1 TRBV5-6 TRBD1
CASSRTSGTGELFF TGTGCCAGCAGCCGGACTAGCGGCACCGGGGAGCTGTTTTTT 14 many TRBJ2-2 TRBV7-3 TRBD2
CSARPSQAPYEQYF TGCAGTGCCCGCCCGTCCCAGGCCCCCTACGAGCAGTACTTC 14 - TRBJ2-7 TRBV20-1 -
CASSAGATGVAETQYF TGTGCCAGCAGTGCCGGGGCGACAGGGGTCGCAGAGACCCAGTACTTC 16 few TRBJ2-5 TRBV12-3/TRBV12-4 TRBD1
CASSLRRGWNEAFF TGTGCCAGCAGCTTACGGAGGGGGTGGAATGAAGCTTTCTTT 14 few TRBJ1-1 TRBV7-2 -
CSASLQGPTNYGYTF TGCAGTGCTAGTTTGCAGGGCCCGACTAACTATGGCTACACCTTC 15 many TRBJ1-2 TRBV20-1 -
CASSQEIILGQRGPSHEQYF TGTGCCAGCAGCCAAGAAATAATCCTCGGACAGCGGGGGCCTTCACACGAGCAGTACTTC 20 - TRBJ2-7 TRBV3-1 TRBD2
CAWRKVGEKLFF TGTGCCTGGAGAAAAGTAGGCGAAAAACTGTTTTTT 12 - TRBJ1-4 TRBV30 -
CASPDRGCNIQYF TGTGCCAGCCCTGACAGGGGATGTAACATTCAGTACTTC 13 - TRBJ2-4 TRBV28 TRBD1
CASSSRADTQYF TGTGCCAGCAGCTCCAGGGCAGATACGCAGTATTTT 12 many TRBJ2-3 TRBV7-8 -
CASSVGTGEVYEQFF TGTGCCAGCAGTGTCGGGACGGGGGAGGTCTATGAGCAGTTCTTC 15 - TRBJ2-1 TRBV6-2/TRBV6-3 -
CASSPKTGAETQYF TGTGCCAGCAGCCCGAAGACAGGGGCCGAGACCCAGTACTTC 14 many TRBJ2-5 TRBV7-8 TRBD1
CASSPLGGRGANVLTF TGTGCCAGCAGCCCGTTGGGGGGGCGCGGGGCCAACGTCCTGACTTTC 16 - TRBJ2-6 TRBV3-1 -
CASSFLAGPRSGANVLTF TGTGCCAGCAGTTTCTTAGCGGGGCCCCGCTCTGGGGCCAACGTCCTGACTTTC 18 - TRBJ2-6 TRBV6-9 TRBD2
CASNTENTEAFF TGTGCCAGCAACACAGAGAACACTGAAGCTTTCTTT 12 many TRBJ1-1 TRBV2 -
CASSRTGGHSPLHF TGTGCCAGCTCACGGACAGGGGGCCATTCACCCCTCCACTTT 14 - TRBJ1-6 TRBV18 TRBD1
CASTLAATGELFF TGTGCCAGCACACTAGCGGCCACCGGGGAGCTGTTTTTT 13 many TRBJ2-2 TRBV12-3/TRBV12-4 TRBD2
CASIESLGYEQYF TGTGCCAGCATCGAATCCCTTGGCTACGAGCAGTACTTC 13 - TRBJ2-7 TRBV11-1 -
CASHTSVGGGIETQYF TGTGCCAGCCACACTTCGGTAGGGGGCGGAATAGAGACCCAGTACTTC 16 many TRBJ2-5 TRBV11-2 TRBD1